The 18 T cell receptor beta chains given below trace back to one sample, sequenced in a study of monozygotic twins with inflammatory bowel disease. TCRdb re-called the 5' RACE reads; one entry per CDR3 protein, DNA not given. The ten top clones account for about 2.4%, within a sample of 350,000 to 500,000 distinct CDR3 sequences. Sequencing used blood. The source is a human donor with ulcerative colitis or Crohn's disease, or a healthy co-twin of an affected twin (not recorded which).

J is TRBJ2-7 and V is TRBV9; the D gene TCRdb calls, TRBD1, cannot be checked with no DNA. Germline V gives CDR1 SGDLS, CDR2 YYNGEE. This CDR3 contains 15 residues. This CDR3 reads CASSAGQGGSYEQYF. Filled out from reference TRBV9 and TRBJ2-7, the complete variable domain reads DSGVTQTPKHLITATGQRVTLRCSPRSGDLSVYWYQQSLDQGLQFLIQYYNGEERAKGNILERFSAQQFPDLHSELNLSSLELGDSALYFCASSAGQGGSYEQYFGPGTRLTVT.

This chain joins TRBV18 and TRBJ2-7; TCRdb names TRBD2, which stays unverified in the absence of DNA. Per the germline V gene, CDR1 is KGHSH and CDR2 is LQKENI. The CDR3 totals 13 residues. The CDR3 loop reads CASSPAQGREQYF.

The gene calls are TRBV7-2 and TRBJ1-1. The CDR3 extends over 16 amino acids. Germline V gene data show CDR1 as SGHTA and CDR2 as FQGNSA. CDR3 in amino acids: CASSSPRTTINTEAFF.

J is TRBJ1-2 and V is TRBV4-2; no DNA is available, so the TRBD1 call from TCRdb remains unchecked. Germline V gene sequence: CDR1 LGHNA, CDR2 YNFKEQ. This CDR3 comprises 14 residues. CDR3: CASSQDRRDMGYTF.

CDR3 residues: CASSLLRGTTGELFF. V gene TRBV7-2 combines with J gene TRBJ2-2; the D call of TRBD1 rests on TCRdb alone, since no DNA is present to check it. CDR1 is SGHTA and CDR2 is FQGNSA in the germline V gene. The CDR3 covers 15 residues.

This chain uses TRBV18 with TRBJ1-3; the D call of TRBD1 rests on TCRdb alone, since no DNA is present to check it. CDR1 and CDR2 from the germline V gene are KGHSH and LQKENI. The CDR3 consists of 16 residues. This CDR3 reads CASSPYDPGTGNTIYF.

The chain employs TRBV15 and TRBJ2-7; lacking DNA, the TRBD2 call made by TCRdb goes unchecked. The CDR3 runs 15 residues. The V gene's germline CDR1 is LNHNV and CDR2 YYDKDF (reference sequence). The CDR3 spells CATSTRLAGTDEQYF.

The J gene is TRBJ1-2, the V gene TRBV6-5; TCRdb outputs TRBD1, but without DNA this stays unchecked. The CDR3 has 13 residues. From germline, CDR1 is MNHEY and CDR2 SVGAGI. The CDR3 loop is CASAQGGVSGYTF.

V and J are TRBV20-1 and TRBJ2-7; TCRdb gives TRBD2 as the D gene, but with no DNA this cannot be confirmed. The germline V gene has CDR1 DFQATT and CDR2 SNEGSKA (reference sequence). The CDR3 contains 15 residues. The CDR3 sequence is CSAREASGRSYEQYF.

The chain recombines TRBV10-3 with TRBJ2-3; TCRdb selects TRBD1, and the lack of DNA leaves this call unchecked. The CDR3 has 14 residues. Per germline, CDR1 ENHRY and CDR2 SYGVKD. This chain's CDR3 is CAISPGHGTDTQYF.

The CDR3 sequence: CASSFMAPDPRNYGYTF. The chain uses TRBV27 and TRBJ1-2; TCRdb's assignment of TRBD1 cannot be checked, as there is no DNA. The CDR3 is 17 residues long. The germline gives CDR1 MNHEY, CDR2 SMNVEV (reference sequence).

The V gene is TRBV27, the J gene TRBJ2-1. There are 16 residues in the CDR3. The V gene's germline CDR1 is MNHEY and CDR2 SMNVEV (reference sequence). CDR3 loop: CASSLLRGSSYNEQFF.

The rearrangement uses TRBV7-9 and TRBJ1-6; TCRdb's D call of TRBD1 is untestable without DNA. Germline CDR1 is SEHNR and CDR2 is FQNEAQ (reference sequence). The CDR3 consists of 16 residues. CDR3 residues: CASSYVTGSGNSPLHF.

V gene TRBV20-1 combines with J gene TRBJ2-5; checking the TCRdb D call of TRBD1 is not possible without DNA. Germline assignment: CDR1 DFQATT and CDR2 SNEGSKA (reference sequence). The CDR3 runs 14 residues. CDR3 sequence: CSASNPGGYETQYF.

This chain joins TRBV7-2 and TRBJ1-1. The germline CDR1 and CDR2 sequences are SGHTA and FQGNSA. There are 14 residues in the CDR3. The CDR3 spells CASSLGVSNTEAFF.

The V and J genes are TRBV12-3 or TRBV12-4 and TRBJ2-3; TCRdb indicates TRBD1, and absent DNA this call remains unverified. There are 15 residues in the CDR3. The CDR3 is CASSFQGEGTDTQYF.

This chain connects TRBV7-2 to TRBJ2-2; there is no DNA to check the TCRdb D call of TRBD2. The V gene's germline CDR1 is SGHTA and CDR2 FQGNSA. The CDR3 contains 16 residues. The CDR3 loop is CASSLDPGLNTGELFF. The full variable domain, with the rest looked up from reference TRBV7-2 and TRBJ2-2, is GAGVSQSPSNKVTEKGKDVELRCDPISGHTALYWYRQSLGQGLEFLIYFQGNSAPDKSGLPSDRFSAERTGGSVSTLTIQRTQQEDSAVYLCASSLDPGLNTGELFFGEGSRLTVL.

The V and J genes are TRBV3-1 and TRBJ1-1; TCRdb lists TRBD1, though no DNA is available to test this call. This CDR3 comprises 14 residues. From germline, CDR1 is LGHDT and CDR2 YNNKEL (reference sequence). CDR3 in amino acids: CASSQVGENTEAFF.